This T cell receptor beta chain was profiled in a study of blood T cells in healthy people across ages. Study-level findings and limits: Donor CMV status was unknown, possibly confounding expanded clonotype changes.

This CDR3 is 16 amino acids long. The V gene lost 3 bases and the J gene lost 4 bases, with 17 bases spanning the gap. From germline, CDR1 is SEHNR and CDR2 FQNEAQ (reference sequence). The use of a sample-barcoded 5' primer and a J-beta primer mix characterized a second PCR of 7 to 11 cycles. Any given sample supplied a minimum of 2.5 million CDR3-containing paired-end reads. TCRdb independently ran MiXCR on the 5' RACE reads; one entry per CDR3 protein. There are 700,000 to 900,000 distinct CDR3 sequences in the sample; 25% to 30% occur only once, and 3% lies in the top ten. The individuals who served as donors were healthy Caucasians living in Russia, aged roughly 6 to 90. Turning to this clonotype: Its antigen is unidentified.

The data also belong to a second study, concerning T cells of mothers and their children. That publication notes: A primer called M1S, used in the second PCR, added sample barcodes and 2-4 random nucleotides.

This TCR was recovered from a boy between 10 and 17 years old in good health. What was sequenced was blood. This chain uses TRBV7-9 with TRBJ2-3, with D possibly matching TRBD1 (5 bases). CDR3 amino acids: CASSFNRFEIADTQYF. The CDR3 coding sequence is TGTGCCAGCAGCTTCAACAGGTTTGAAATAGCAGATACGCAGTATTTT.